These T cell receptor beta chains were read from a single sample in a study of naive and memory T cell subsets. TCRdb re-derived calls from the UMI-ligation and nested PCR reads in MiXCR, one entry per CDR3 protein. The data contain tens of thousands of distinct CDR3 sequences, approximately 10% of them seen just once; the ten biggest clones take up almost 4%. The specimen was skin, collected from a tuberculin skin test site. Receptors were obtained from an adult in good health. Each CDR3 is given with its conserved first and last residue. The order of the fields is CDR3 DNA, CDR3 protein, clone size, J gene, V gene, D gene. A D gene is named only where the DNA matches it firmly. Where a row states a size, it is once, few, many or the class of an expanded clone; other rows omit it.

TGTGCCAGCAGCTTAAGGGGGGACAGAAACTACGCAATGCCTAACAATGAGCAGTTCTTC	CASSLRGDRNYAMPNNEQFF	few	TRBJ2-1	TRBV7-2	NA
TGTGCCAGCAGCGGAGGACAGGGGGCTGGGGAGCAGTACTTC	CASSGGQGAGEQYF	many	TRBJ2-7	TRBV2	TRBD1
TGTGCCAGCAGTTTTGCAGATACGCAGTATTTT	CASSFADTQYF	NA	TRBJ2-3	TRBV12-3/TRBV12-4	NA
TGTGCCAGCAGCCCACCGACTAGCGGGAGAAATAAGGGGTTCTTC	CASSPPTSGRNKGFF	many	TRBJ2-1	TRBV7-8	TRBD2
TGTGCCAGCAGTATCGGGACTAGCGGGGGGCAACCCGGGGAGCTGTTTTTT	CASSIGTSGGQPGELFF	many	TRBJ2-2	TRBV6-2/TRBV6-3	TRBD2
TGTGCCAGCAGCCTTACCGGACAGGGCGACAATCAGCCCCAGCATTTT	CASSLTGQGDNQPQHF	many	TRBJ1-5	TRBV7-9	TRBD1
TGTGCCAGCAGACCCGGAGGGACGATGAACACTGAAGCTTTCTTT	CASRPGGTMNTEAFF	many	TRBJ1-1	TRBV6-5	NA
TGTGCCAGCAGTTTTGGGGGGGCGGGAGATACGCAGTATTTT	CASSFGGAGDTQYF	NA	TRBJ2-3	TRBV12-3/TRBV12-4	NA
TGCGCCAGCAAAAAGCAGGGGGCCATGAACACTGAAGCTTTCTTT	CASKKQGAMNTEAFF	few	TRBJ1-1	TRBV5-1	TRBD1
TGTGCCAGCAGCTTACGGAATGGACAAATCTCTGGAAACACCATATATTTT	CASSLRNGQISGNTIYF	NA	TRBJ1-3	TRBV7-2	NA
TGTGCCAGCAGTTACGTGCTTGCCGGGACCTTAAGGGAGCCCCAGCATTTT	CASSYVLAGTLREPQHF	many	TRBJ1-5	TRBV6-6	NA
TGTGCCAGCAGTACCTCAGATACGCAGTATTTT	CASSTSDTQYF	many	TRBJ2-3	TRBV28	NA
TGTGCCAGCAGTTTCAAGGACATCGGTCCCTACGAGCAGTACTTC	CASSFKDIGPYEQYF	NA	TRBJ2-7	TRBV28	NA
TGTGCCAGCACTGACCCAGGTAGGGACAGATACAATGAGCAGTTCTTC	CASTDPGRDRYNEQFF	NA	TRBJ2-1	TRBV12-3/TRBV12-4	TRBD1
TGTGCCATCAGTGAGTCGGAGGTTGGGGTATACAATGAGCAGTTCTTC	CAISESEVGVYNEQFF	many	TRBJ2-1	TRBV10-3	NA
TGTGCCAGCAGCCCGATTGCGGACAGCCTAAACACTGAAGCTTTCTTT	CASSPIADSLNTEAFF	many	TRBJ1-1	TRBV7-9	NA
TGTGCCAGCGAGGCCAGGGGGCGGACCTACGAGCAGTACTTC	CASEARGRTYEQYF	NA	TRBJ2-7	TRBV3-1	TRBD1
TGTGCCAGCAGCTCCGGGACTAGCTCCTACGAGCAGTACTTC	CASSSGTSSYEQYF	many	TRBJ2-7	TRBV7-2	TRBD2
TGTGCCAGCAGTGACAGGGAAAGAGCTAATGAAAAACTGTTTTTT	CASSDRERANEKLFF	NA	TRBJ1-4	TRBV28	TRBD1
TGTGCCAGCAGTTCACTGACTAGCGGGACCAAAAACATTCAGTACTTC	CASSSLTSGTKNIQYF	many	TRBJ2-4	TRBV28	TRBD2
TGCGCCAGCAGCCTGACAGCTCAGGTGGATACGCAGTATTTT	CASSLTAQVDTQYF	few	TRBJ2-3	TRBV10-2	NA
TGTGCCAGCAGTGCCGAGGGGCGGATTGCTGAAGCTTTCTTT	CASSAEGRIAEAFF	many	TRBJ1-1	TRBV6-4	NA
TGTGCCAGCAGTTTTGACAGGGGGCGGGATGAGCAGTTCTTC	CASSFDRGRDEQFF	many	TRBJ2-1	TRBV28	TRBD1
TGCAGTGCTAGAGTCCCTCTTACGACTAGCGGGAGGAGCTACGAGCAGTACTTC	CSARVPLTTSGRSYEQYF	few	TRBJ2-7	TRBV20-1	TRBD2
TGTGCCAGCAGCTTATACCGACCCACAGATACGCAGTATTTT	CASSLYRPTDTQYF	few	TRBJ2-3	TRBV7-9	NA
TGTGCCAGCAGCCAAGATGAGGCCGGGTATGGCTACACCTTC	CASSQDEAGYGYTF	many	TRBJ1-2	TRBV3-1	NA
TGTGCCTGGGGGGGACAGGGGAACACCGGGGAGCTGTTTTTT	CAWGGQGNTGELFF	NA	TRBJ2-2	TRBV30	TRBD1
TGTGCCAGCAGTCAATCGAATTATAACTATGGCTACACCTTC	CASSQSNYNYGYTF	many	TRBJ1-2	TRBV12-3/TRBV12-4	NA
TGTGCCAGCAGCTATGACAGTAATGAAAAACTGTTTTTT	CASSYDSNEKLFF	NA	TRBJ1-4	TRBV5-6	NA
TGTGCCAGCCGAGGGACAGGGGGAAGGTGGCAGCCCCAGCATTTT	CASRGTGGRWQPQHF	many	TRBJ1-5	TRBV19	TRBD1
TGTGCCAGCACCCTCGGACAGCGGCGAGTGGCTGAAGCTTTCTTT	CASTLGQRRVAEAFF	many	TRBJ1-1	TRBV28	NA
TGTGCCAGCAGCTTAGGTCCGGGGATGAACACTGAAGCTTTCTTT	CASSLGPGMNTEAFF	NA	TRBJ1-1	TRBV11-2	NA